The 25 T cell receptor beta chains listed next were all sequenced from one sample in a study of blood T cell repertoires in COVID-19. Clones were read by immunoSEQ multiplex PCR, and TCRdb kept only the in-frame ones, dropping some. Of 190,000 or so clones in the sample, around 80% were seen once. What was sequenced was peripheral blood. The receptor source for this set is a man aged 45-60 years who had recovered from COVID-19.

This chain joins TRBV6-5 and TRBJ2-1; 13 nucleotides agree with TRBD2. Looked up from germline, CDR1 is MNHEY and CDR2 is SVGAGI. V lost 5 bases, J lost 8 bases, and 6 bases stayed unmatched. This CDR3 contains 15 residues. CDR3 loop: CASSTGTSGTHEQFF. DNA for the CDR3: TGTGCCAGCAGTACCGGGACTAGCGGGACGCATGAGCAGTTCTTC.

The chain couples TRBV6-5 to TRBJ2-7; TRBD2 is a possible D gene (5 bases). Trimming removed 7 bases from V and 7 bases from J, with 11 bases in between. CDR3 length: 11 amino acids. CDR1 and CDR2 (germline): MNHEY, SVGAGI. In DNA, the CDR3 is TGTGCCAGCACCGGTCGGGGTGAGCAGTACTTC. This codes for CASTGRGEQYF.

V is TRBV19 and J is TRBJ2-5, with a possible D match to TRBD1 (5 bases). This CDR3 is 14 amino acids long. The V end was cut by 8 bases, the J end by 2 bases, with 15 bases between. Per the germline V gene, CDR1 is LNHDA and CDR2 is SQIVND (reference sequence). Here the CDR3 DNA reads TGTGCCAGTGGCGAATCAGGGTTTCAAGAGACCCAGTACTTC. Protein: CASGESGFQETQYF.

CDR3 nucleotide sequence: TGTGCCAGTAGTATGCGGTCCAGCGAAAAACTGTTTTTT. As protein: CASSMRSSEKLFF. The chain employs TRBV19 and TRBJ1-4; D unclear. V was trimmed by 3 bases and J by 8 bases, leaving 10 bases between them. This CDR3 spans 13 amino acids. CDR1 is LNHDA and CDR2 is SQIVND in the germline V gene (reference sequence).

The chain carries TRBV5-1 and TRBJ2-1; possibly TRBD2 for D (6 bases). The V end was cut by 0 bases, the J end by 3 bases, with 10 bases between. The CDR3 has 15 residues. The germline V gene has CDR1 SGHRS and CDR2 YFSETQ. The DNA of the CDR3 is TGCGCCAGCAGCTTGGATAGCGGCGACTACAATGAGCAGTTCTTC. Translating gives CASSLDSGDYNEQFF.

V gene TRBV6-5 combines with J gene TRBJ1-1; maybe TRBD1 (5 bases). The V and J ends lost 4 bases and 0 bases respectively, with 9 bases between them. This CDR3 spans 14 amino acids. Germline lookup yields CDR1 MNHEY and CDR2 SVGAGI. CDR3 amino acids: CASSWRGLNTEAFF. The CDR3 DNA follows: TGTGCCAGCAGTTGGAGGGGTTTGAACACTGAAGCTTTCTTT.

The chain couples TRBV5-1 to TRBJ2-3; no clear D gene. CDR3 size: 14 residues. V lost 0 bases, J lost 2 bases, and 7 bases lay in between. Germline V gene lookup returns CDR1 SGHRS and CDR2 YFSETQ. The CDR3 protein is CASSLGANTDTQYF. CDR3 coding DNA: TGCGCCAGCAGCTTGGGAGCGAACACAGATACGCAGTATTTT.

The CDR3 DNA is TGTGCCAGCAGTTCCGGGACTAGCCTCTACGAGCAGTACTTC. It codes for CASSSGTSLYEQYF. The V gene is TRBV6-2 or TRBV6-3, the J gene TRBJ2-7; 9 bases fit TRBD2. This CDR3 contains 14 residues. Trimming cost V 4 bases and J 3 bases; bases outside gene matches: 4. CDR1 is MNHEY and CDR2 is SVGEGT in the germline V gene.

V is TRBV19 and J is TRBJ2-3; D remains ambiguous. Trimming shortened V by 1 base and J by 7 bases, and 12 bases separated the two germline ends. Germline CDR1 is LNHDA and CDR2 is SQIVND (reference sequence). The CDR3 is 14 amino acids. The CDR3 DNA is TGTGCCAGTAGTATAGCTTCGGGTTCATATACGCAGTATTTT. Translation: CASSIASGSYTQYF. Combining the CDR3 with reference TRBV19 and TRBJ2-3 gives the whole variable domain DGGITQSPKYLFRKEGQNVTLSCEQNLNHDAMYWYRQDPGQGLRLIYYSQIVNDFQKGDIAEGYSVSREKKESFPLTVTSAQKNPTAFYLCASSIASGSYTQYFGPGTRLTVL.

With regard to this clone: The same CDR3 arises from other DNA sequences in this sample as well. This chain links TRBV28 with TRBJ2-7, with a possible D match to TRBD1 (6 bases). The CDR3 totals 14 residues. The germline V and J ends were trimmed by 4 bases and 1 base, with 11 bases remaining between them. Germline V gene lookup returns CDR1 MDHEN and CDR2 SYDVKM. The CDR3 DNA is TGTGCCAGCAGTTCTTTGACAGGTTCCTACGAGCAGTACTTC. Translated: CASSSLTGSYEQYF. Full variable domain (outside the CDR3, taken from reference TRBV28 and TRBJ2-7): DVKVTQSSRYLVKRTGEKVFLECVQDMDHENMFWYRQDPGLGLRLIYFSYDVKMKEKGDIPEGYSVSREKKERFSLILESASTNQTSMYLCASSSLTGSYEQYFGPGTRLTVT.

J is TRBJ2-7 and V is TRBV5-1, with a tentative D call TRBD1 (5 bases). Germline lookup yields CDR1 SGHRS and CDR2 YFSETQ. This CDR3 region has 14 residues. Trimming took 3 bases from V and 2 from J, leaving 12 bases between them. The CDR3 reads CASSYSRDPYEQYF. CDR3 bases: TGCGCCAGCAGCTACAGCAGGGATCCCTACGAGCAGTACTTC.

This chain links TRBV20-1 with TRBJ2-2; D not resolved. The ends were cut back, 4 bases at V and 5 bases at J, with 14 bases in the middle. Germline-derived CDR1 and CDR2 are DFQATT and SNEGSKA (reference sequence). The CDR3 extends over 14 amino acids. The DNA of the CDR3 is TGCAGTGCTACTGACACCCCGAGAACCGGGGAGCTGTTTTTT. Protein sequence: CSATDTPRTGELFF.

CDR3 residues: CASSFGNGNQPQHF. In nucleotides, the CDR3 is TGTGCCAGCAGTTTTGGAAACGGGAATCAGCCCCAGCATTTT. The chain joins TRBV28 to TRBJ1-5; no definite D call. Germline lookup yields CDR1 MDHEN and CDR2 SYDVKM. The CDR3 covers 14 residues. V was pared by 3 bases and J by 4 bases, with 10 bases between.

V usage is TRBV6-6 and J usage is TRBJ2-3; 8 bases match TRBD1. Germline V CDR1 and CDR2: MNHNY, SVGAGI (reference sequence). The CDR3 is 15 residues long. Losses at the gene ends were 6 bases for V and 3 bases for J; bases not matched to a gene: 8. CDR3 DNA sequence: TGTGCCAGCAGGCGAGCGGACAGGGAGACAGATACGCAGTATTTT. Translating it yields CASRRADRETDTQYF.

The rearrangement links TRBV6-6 to TRBJ1-1; TRBD1 agrees at 10 bases. Germline lookup yields CDR1 MNHNY and CDR2 SVGAGI (reference sequence). Trimming took 5 bases from V and 4 from J; bases not matched to a gene: 16. This CDR3 comprises 18 residues. The CDR3 nucleotides read TGTGCCAGCAGTCGGATGGGTTGGGACAGGGGCCTGGGCACTGAAGCTTTCTTT. Translating it yields CASSRMGWDRGLGTEAFF.

The rearrangement joins TRBV5-8 to TRBJ1-5; the D gene is possibly TRBD1 (6 bases). V gave up 8 bases and J gave up 4 bases, with 16 bases separating them. The CDR3 runs 14 residues. Per the germline V gene, CDR1 is SGHTS and CDR2 is YDEGEE. CDR3 protein: CASGRGRGNQPQHF. As DNA, the CDR3 is TGTGCCAGTGGGAGGGGGAGAGGGAATCAGCCCCAGCATTTT.

V is TRBV28 and J is TRBJ2-1, with 9 bases lining up with TRBD2. The CDR3 is 16 residues long. V dropped 4 bases and J dropped 7; count of bases not matched to a gene: 11. Germline CDR1 MDHEN, CDR2 SYDVKM. CDR3: CASSSQREVGVNEQFF. The CDR3 DNA reads as TGTGCCAGCAGTTCACAGCGGGAGGTCGGGGTTAATGAGCAGTTCTTC.

This sequence joins TRBV19 and TRBJ1-1; 8 bases are a match to TRBD1. Germline-derived CDR1 and CDR2 are LNHDA and SQIVND (reference sequence). V shed 4 bases, J shed 1 base, and the junction held 5 bases outside the gene matches. The CDR3 consists of 15 residues. The CDR3 protein is CASSTRQGTNTEAFF. Here the CDR3 DNA reads TGTGCCAGTAGTACCCGACAGGGGACGAACACTGAAGCTTTCTTT.

The chain couples TRBV2 to TRBJ2-7; a weak D match, TRBD2 (6 bases). Trimming took off 6 bases at V and 7 bases at J, with 19 bases between the two ends. The CDR3 is made up of 14 amino acids. Germline V gene sequence: CDR1 SNHLY, CDR2 FYNNEI. CDR3 in amino acids: CASRDPSGVGEQYF. The DNA for the CDR3 is TGTGCCAGCAGGGACCCCTCGGGGGTTGGAGAGCAGTACTTC. Combining the CDR3 with reference TRBV2 and TRBJ2-7 gives the whole variable domain EPEVTQTPSHQVTQMGQEVILRCVPISNHLYFYWYRQILGQKVEFLVSFYNNEISEKSEIFDDQFSVERPDGSNFTLKIRSTKLEDSAMYFCASRDPSGVGEQYFGPGTRLTVT.

This clone turned up a few times. This chain links TRBV30 with TRBJ2-1; TRBD2 matches at 12 bases. This CDR3 region has 15 residues. Germline CDR1 GTSNPN, CDR2 SVGIG (reference sequence). After removal of 1 base from V and 15 bases from J, the junction contained 13 bases not matched to a gene. The DNA for the CDR3 is TGTGCCTGGAGTGCCCTTAAGACTAGCGGGAGAAGGCGGTTCTTC. It translates to CAWSALKTSGRRRFF.

This sequence joins TRBV6-2 or TRBV6-3 and TRBJ1-4, with D perhaps matching TRBD1 (6 bases). The germline CDR1 and CDR2 sequences are MNHEY and SVGEGT. Trimming took 0 bases from V and 5 from J, leaving 7 bases between them. The CDR3 is 14 amino acids. CDR3 residues: CASSYSGTNEKLFF. CDR3 coding DNA: TGTGCCAGCAGTTACTCGGGGACAAATGAAAAACTGTTTTTT.

This sequence joins TRBV29-1 and TRBJ2-1, with TRBD2 matching 10 bases. There are 16 residues in the CDR3. Germline CDR1 and CDR2: SQVTM and ANQGSEA. V lost 7 bases, J lost 4 bases, and 13 bases stayed unmatched. CDR3 region: CSAGALAGKVYNEQFF. In DNA form, the CDR3 reads TGCAGCGCTGGAGCACTAGCGGGAAAAGTATACAATGAGCAGTTCTTC.

This chain connects TRBV28 to TRBJ2-1; 11 nucleotides align to TRBD2. Unmatched junction bases numbered 15, after V lost 6 bases and J lost 8 bases. The CDR3 loop spans 17 amino acids. The germline V gene has CDR1 MDHEN and CDR2 SYDVKM. The CDR3 DNA reads as TGTGCCAGCAGCCCTCCATTAGCGGGAGGGCCGAGTTATGAGCAGTTCTTC. The encoded protein is CASSPPLAGGPSYEQFF.

The J gene is TRBJ2-2, the V gene TRBV7-6; 12 nucleotides line up with TRBD2. The ends lost 4 bases at V and 6 bases at J; junction bases unmatched: 12. Germline CDR1 and CDR2: SGHVS and FNYEAQ. The CDR3 consists of 18 residues. CDR3 in amino acids: CASSSLTSGSVISGELFF. As DNA, the CDR3 is TGTGCCAGCAGCTCGTTGACTAGCGGGAGTGTGATATCCGGGGAGCTGTTTTTT.

The V and J genes are TRBV7-2 and TRBJ2-1, with TRBD2 matching over 12 bases. The ends lost 5 bases at V and 8 bases at J; junction bases unmatched: 7. The CDR3 runs 15 residues. Germline V gene lookup returns CDR1 SGHTA and CDR2 FQGNSA. The CDR3 nucleotides read TGTGCCAGCAGCGCTAGCGGGAGGGCTTGGTATGAGCAGTTCTTC. Translated, it gives CASSASGRAWYEQFF.